This TCR beta chain comes out of a study of cytomegalovirus exposure and HLA in healthy donors. The V end was cut by 3 bases, the J end by 4 bases, with 9 bases between. The CDR3 consists of 13 residues. Germline V gene lookup returns CDR1 MNHEY and CDR2 SVGAGI. The study drew the donors from its roughly 110-subject validation cohort, separate from the approximately 700-subject first cohort. The repertoire was sequenced with immunoSEQ multiplex PCR; TCRdb's copy has only in-frame clones and lacks some. In the table there are approximately 140,000 clones, about 88% of which are singletons. Worth noting for this clone: The antigen is unknown. Other DNA sequences in the sample encode the same CDR3.

General study results and limits: Cytomegalovirus-associated TCR beta chains were listed, numbering around 150.

The source material was PBMCs. This TCR derives from a man younger than 30 in good health and CMV-seropositive. This chain connects TRBV6-5 to TRBJ1-1; tentative D call: TRBD1 (5 bases). The CDR3 sequence: CASSYRRGTEAFF. DNA of the CDR3: TGTGCCAGCAGTTATCGGAGGGGCACTGAAGCTTTCTTT.